The 9 T cell receptor beta chains below all came from one sample that was sequenced in a study of identical twins. TCRdb processed the 5' RACE reads anew with MiXCR; each CDR3 protein has one entry. The repertoire consists of some 240,000 distinct CDR3 sequences, with 6.5% to 9.5% occurring once and the leading ten covering about 3%. This sample also appeared in a second study, on yellow fever vaccine responses in identical twins.

The sample comprised CD8+ T cells sorted from blood. Receptors were obtained from a woman aged 18-29 years in good health.

In its sample, this clonotype was seen many times. The chain combines TRBV29-1 with TRBJ2-1, with D possibly matching TRBD2 (6 bases). Germline values: CDR1 SQVTM, CDR2 ANQGSEA. Deletions cut 6 bases from V and 10 bases from J, with 13 bases between. This CDR3 has 11 residues. CDR3 coding DNA: TGCAGCGTGGCTAGCGTTTCGGAGCAGTTCTTC. Encoded protein: CSVASVSEQFF.

This clonotype came up many times. The chain employs TRBV28 and TRBJ2-3; 8 positions match TRBD1. Germline assignment: CDR1 MDHEN and CDR2 SYDVKM. The CDR3 is 15 residues long. V dropped 3 bases and J dropped 8; count of bases not matched to a gene: 10. The CDR3 is CASSLGRGHVGTQYF. As DNA, the CDR3 is TGTGCCAGCAGTTTGGGCAGGGGGCATGTTGGTACGCAGTATTTT.

The sample holds a few counts of this clonotype. The CDR3 loop reads CASSYSGDRRTDTQYF. The CDR3 coding sequence is TGTGCCAGCAGTTACTCGGGGGACAGACGCACAGATACGCAGTATTTT. This sequence joins TRBV6-2 or TRBV6-3 and TRBJ2-3; TRBD1 matches at 7 bases. The V gene's germline CDR1 is MNHEY and CDR2 SVGEGT. The CDR3 is 16 residues long. Trimming took 0 bases from V and 1 from J; bases not matched to a gene: 4.

The chain has TRBV4-3 and TRBJ2-1; possible D gene TRBD2, 6 bases. V was pared by 3 bases and J by 7 bases, with 10 bases between. The CDR3 contains 13 residues. The germline V gene encodes CDR1 LGHNA and CDR2 YSLEER. DNA for the CDR3: TGCGCCAGCAGCCATTCACTAGCTAATGAGCAGTTCTTC. It specifies CASSHSLANEQFF.

This clonotype occurred a few times. This sequence joins TRBV15 and TRBJ2-7, with D unclear. This CDR3 spans 13 amino acids. With 5 bases removed from V and 2 bases from J, the gap between germline ends came to 10 bases. Per germline, CDR1 LNHNV and CDR2 YYDKDF (reference sequence). In nucleotides, the CDR3 is TGTGCCACCAGCCTGGGCCATACCTACGAGCAGTACTTC. This sequence encodes CATSLGHTYEQYF. The whole variable domain, remainder taken from reference TRBV15 and TRBJ2-7, is DAMVIQNPRYQVTQFGKPVTLSCSQTLNHNVMYWYQQKSSQAPKLLFHYYDKDFNNEADTPDNFQSRRPNTSFCFLDIRSPGLGDTAMYLCATSLGHTYEQYFGPGTRLTVT.

The chain links TRBV6-5 to TRBJ2-1; TRBD2 might be the D (6 bases). The CDR3 consists of 17 residues. V lost 2 bases and J lost 0, with 14 bases in between. Germline CDR1 MNHEY, CDR2 SVGAGI. CDR3 loop: CASSYGPGLASYNEQFF. The CDR3, as DNA: TGTGCCAGCAGTTACGGACCGGGACTGGCCTCCTACAATGAGCAGTTCTTC.

The J gene is TRBJ2-3, the V gene TRBV2; D is unresolved. Germline assignment: CDR1 SNHLY and CDR2 FYNNEI. The ends were cut back, 6 bases at V and 2 bases at J, with 6 bases in the middle. The CDR3 is 12 residues long. CDR3 in DNA: TGTGCCAGCAGGCCCCTCACAGATACGCAGTATTTT. This sequence encodes CASRPLTDTQYF.

This clonotype showed up just a few times. This chain joins TRBV15 and TRBJ2-7, with D perhaps TRBD1 or TRBD2 (7 bases each). V was trimmed by 4 bases and J by 3 bases, leaving 16 bases between them. Germline loops: CDR1 LNHNV, CDR2 YYDKDF (reference sequence). The CDR3 extends over 15 amino acids. Here the CDR3 DNA reads TGTGCCACCAGCACGCGACAGGGAGGGGACTACGAGCAGTACTTC. Protein product: CATSTRQGGDYEQYF.

The CDR3 DNA is TGTGCCAGCAGCAAATTAGTAGCGGGAGACCGGGAGACCCAGTACTTC. Translation gives CASSKLVAGDRETQYF. The chain joins TRBV21-1 to TRBJ2-5; whether TRBD2, the table's D call, matches the DNA was not checked. TRBV21-1 corresponds to a pseudogene. The CDR3 length is 16 residues.